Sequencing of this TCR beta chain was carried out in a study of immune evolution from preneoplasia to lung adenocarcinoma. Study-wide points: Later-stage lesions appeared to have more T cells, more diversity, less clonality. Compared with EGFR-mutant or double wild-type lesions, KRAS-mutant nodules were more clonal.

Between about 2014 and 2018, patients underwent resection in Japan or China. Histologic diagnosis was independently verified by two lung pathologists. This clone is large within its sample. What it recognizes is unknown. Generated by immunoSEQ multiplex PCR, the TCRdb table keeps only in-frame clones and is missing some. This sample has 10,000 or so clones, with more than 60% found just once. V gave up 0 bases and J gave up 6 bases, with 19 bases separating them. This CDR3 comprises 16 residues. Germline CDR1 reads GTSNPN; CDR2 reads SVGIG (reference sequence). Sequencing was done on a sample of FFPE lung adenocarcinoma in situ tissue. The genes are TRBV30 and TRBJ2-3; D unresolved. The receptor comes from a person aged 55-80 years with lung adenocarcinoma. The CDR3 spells CAWSVQGPLAMDTQYF. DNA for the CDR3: TGTGCCTGGAGTGTACAAGGTCCCCTGGCAATGGATACGCAGTATTTT.